Presented here are 3 T cell receptor beta chains from one specimen sequenced in a study of CD8 T cells in ankylosing spondylitis. Study-level results: What appeared characteristic of ankylosing spondylitis blood was a TCR beta motif of eight highly homologous variants.

A single record per CDR3 protein comes from TCRdb applying MiXCR to the 5' RACE reads. The sample includes about 450,000 distinct CDR3 sequences, about 24% of them seen just once. No antigen has been assigned to these receptors. Sequences were obtained from blood, either unsorted or a sorted T cell fraction (not recorded which). The receptors stem from a male donor with ankylosing spondylitis.

The rearrangement links TRBV12-3 or TRBV12-4 to TRBJ2-1; weak D call: TRBD1 (5 bases). CDR3 length equals 15 residues. Trimming took 4 bases from V and 5 from J, leaving 15 bases between them. CDR3 bases: TGTGCCAGCAGTTCTAACAGGTGGCGGAACAATGAGCAGTTCTTC. Translating it yields CASSSNRWRNNEQFF.

CDR3 bases: TGTGCCAGCAGTTCCGACAGAAGTTACTACGAGCAGTACTTC. Protein: CASSSDRSYYEQYF. The genes are TRBV27 and TRBJ2-7, with a tentative D call TRBD1 (5 bases). The CDR3 covers 14 residues. The germline V gene encodes CDR1 MNHEY and CDR2 SMNVEV (reference sequence). Between the trimmed V and J ends, which lost 4 bases and 3 bases, there was a span of 13 bases.

This clonotype came up a few times. The CDR3 bases are TGCAGTGCTTCGACCCATGAGCAGGCAACTTACAATGAGCAGTTCTTC. Protein product: CSASTHEQATYNEQFF. J is TRBJ2-1 and V is TRBV20-1; no clear D. Germline V lookup: CDR1 DFQATT, CDR2 SNEGSKA (reference sequence). The V gene lost 5 bases and the J gene lost 4 bases, with 21 bases spanning the gap. The CDR3 loop spans 16 amino acids.